In its sample, the clone carrying this T cell receptor beta chain was seen a few times. PCR was performed a second time for roughly 6 to 12 cycles using a sample-barcoded 5' primer and a J-beta primer mix. MiXCR, run by TCRdb on the 5' RACE reads, gives a single entry per CDR3 protein. This table holds 780,000 or so distinct CDR3 sequences, more than 55% found once. The source of the sample is a study of blood T cells in healthy people across ages. Germline CDR1 is SQVTM and CDR2 is ANQGSEA. This CDR3 has 15 residues. The V end was cut by 3 bases, the J end by 5 bases, with 17 bases between. Material for sequencing was blood. The TCR originated in a man aged 35 to 55 in good health. The chain recombines TRBV29-1 with TRBJ2-1, with D maybe TRBD2 (6 bases). CDR3 DNA: TGCAGCGTTGAGAGGGAGGAAGGACTTCACAATGAGCAGTTCTTC. Translation: CSVEREEGLHNEQFF.